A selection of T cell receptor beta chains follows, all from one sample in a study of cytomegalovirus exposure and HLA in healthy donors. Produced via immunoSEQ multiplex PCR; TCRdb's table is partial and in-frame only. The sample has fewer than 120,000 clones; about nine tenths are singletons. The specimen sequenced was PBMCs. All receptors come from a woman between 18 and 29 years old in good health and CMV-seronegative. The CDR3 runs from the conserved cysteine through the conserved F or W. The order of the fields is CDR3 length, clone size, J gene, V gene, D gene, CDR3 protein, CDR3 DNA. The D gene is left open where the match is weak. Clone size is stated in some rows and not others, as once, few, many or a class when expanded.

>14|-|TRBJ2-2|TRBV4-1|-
CASSLPLSSGELFF
TGCGCCAGCAGTCTCCCTCTGAGTTCCGGGGAGCTGTTTTTT
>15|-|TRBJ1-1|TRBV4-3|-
CASSQDPEMNTEAFF
TGCGCCAGCAGCCAAGATCCCGAGATGAACACTGAAGCTTTCTTT
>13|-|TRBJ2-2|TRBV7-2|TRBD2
CASSRGGPGELFF
TGTGCCAGCAGCCGGGGGGGGCCCGGGGAGCTGTTTTTT
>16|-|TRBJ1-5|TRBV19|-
CASSTTPGGGNQPQHF
TGTGCCAGTAGTACGACCCCCGGGGGGGGGAATCAGCCCCAGCATTTT
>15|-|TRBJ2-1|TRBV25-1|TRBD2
CASSHGRALYNEQFF
TGTGCCAGCAGTCATGGGAGGGCCCTCTACAATGAGCAGTTCTTC
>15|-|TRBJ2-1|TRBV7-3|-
CASSLVSGGHNEQFF
TGTGCCAGCAGCTTAGTGTCCGGGGGGCACAATGAGCAGTTCTTC
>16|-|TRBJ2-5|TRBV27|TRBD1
CASSLMLGTGRETQYF
TGTGCCAGCAGTTTAATGCTCGGGACAGGCAGGGAGACCCAGTACTTC
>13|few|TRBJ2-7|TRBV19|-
CASRGSDSYEQYF
TGTGCCAGTAGGGGATCGGACAGCTACGAGCAGTACTTC
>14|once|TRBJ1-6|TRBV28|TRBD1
CASSEWTGVSPLHF
TGTGCCAGCAGTGAATGGACAGGGGTCTCACCCCTCCACTTT
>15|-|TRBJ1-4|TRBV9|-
CASSLREGANEKLFF
TGTGCCAGCAGCTTAAGGGAAGGGGCTAATGAAAAACTGTTTTTT
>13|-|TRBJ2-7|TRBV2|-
CASTRDTSYEQYF
TGTGCCAGCACCCGGGACACGTCCTACGAGCAGTACTTC
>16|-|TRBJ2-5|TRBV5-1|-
CASSPFRAGRQETQYF
TGCGCCAGCAGCCCCTTCCGAGCAGGGCGGCAAGAGACCCAGTACTTC
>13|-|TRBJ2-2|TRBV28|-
CASSSPETGELFF
TGTGCCAGCAGTTCCCCGGAGACCGGGGAGCTGTTTTTT
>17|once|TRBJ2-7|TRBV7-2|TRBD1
CASSLGNDRGRYYEQYF
TGTGCCAGCAGCTTGGGGAACGACAGGGGGCGCTACTACGAGCAGTACTTC
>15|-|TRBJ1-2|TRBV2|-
CASSESGGSHYGYTF
TGTGCCAGCAGTGAAAGTGGGGGGTCTCACTATGGCTACACCTTC
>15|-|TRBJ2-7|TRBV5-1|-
CASRSDREDTYEQYF
TGCGCCAGCAGATCCGACAGGGAGGACACCTACGAGCAGTACTTC
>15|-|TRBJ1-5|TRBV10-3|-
CAISEYEGGNQPQHF
TGTGCCATCAGTGAGTATGAGGGGGGCAATCAGCCCCAGCATTTT
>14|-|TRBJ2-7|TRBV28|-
CASSLGRGTYEQYF
TGTGCCAGCAGTTTGGGCAGGGGCACCTACGAGCAGTACTTC
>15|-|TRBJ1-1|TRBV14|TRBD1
CASSRNNRGHTEAFF
TGTGCCAGCAGCCGGAACAACAGGGGACACACTGAAGCTTTCTTT
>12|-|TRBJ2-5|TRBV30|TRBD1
CACTGQGQTQYF
TGTGCCTGCACGGGACAGGGGCAGACCCAGTACTTC
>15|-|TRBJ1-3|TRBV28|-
CASSLPGVGGNTIYF
TGTGCCAGCAGTTTACCCGGGGTCGGGGGAAACACCATATATTTT
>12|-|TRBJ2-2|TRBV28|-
CASSPYAGELFF
TGTGCCAGCAGTCCCTATGCCGGGGAGCTGTTTTTT
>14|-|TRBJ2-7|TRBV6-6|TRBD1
CASSYGTGGLEQYF
TGTGCCAGCAGTTACGGGACAGGGGGTTTAGAGCAGTACTTC
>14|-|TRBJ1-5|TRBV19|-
CASSIRTDNQPQHF
TGTGCCAGTAGTATTCGGACAGACAATCAGCCCCAGCATTTT
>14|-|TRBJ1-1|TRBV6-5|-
CASSFPGPYTEAFF
TGTGCCAGCAGTTTCCCGGGTCCCTACACTGAAGCTTTCTTT
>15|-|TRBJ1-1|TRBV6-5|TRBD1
CASSSTGGGGTEAFF
TGTGCCAGCAGTTCAACAGGGGGTGGTGGCACTGAAGCTTTCTTT
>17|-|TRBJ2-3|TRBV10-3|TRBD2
CAISGRLAGASTDTQYF
TGTGCCATCAGTGGTAGGCTAGCGGGGGCAAGCACAGATACGCAGTATTTT
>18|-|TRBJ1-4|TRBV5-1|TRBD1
CASSLSFDLQGAREKLFF
TGCGCCAGCAGCTTGTCATTCGACCTACAGGGGGCTCGAGAAAAACTGTTTTTT
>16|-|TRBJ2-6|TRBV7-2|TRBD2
CASSWGAGAGANVLTF
TGTGCCAGCAGCTGGGGAGCGGGAGCTGGGGCCAACGTCCTGACTTTC
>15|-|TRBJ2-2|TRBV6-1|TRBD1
CASSEHRGDTGELFF
TGTGCCAGCAGTGAACACAGGGGGGACACCGGGGAGCTGTTTTTT
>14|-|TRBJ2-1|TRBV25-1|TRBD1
CASSAGTGSHEQFF
TGTGCCAGCAGTGCCGGGACAGGGAGTCATGAGCAGTTCTTC
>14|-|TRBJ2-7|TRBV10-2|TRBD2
CASRKGLGINEQYF
TGCGCCAGCAGGAAGGGACTAGGCATCAACGAGCAGTACTTC
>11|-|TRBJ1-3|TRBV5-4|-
CASRLGNTIYF
TGTGCCAGTAGACTTGGAAACACCATATATTTT
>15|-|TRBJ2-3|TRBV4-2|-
CASSQVTGTPDTQYF
TGTGCCAGCAGCCAGGTGACAGGGACTCCAGATACGCAGTATTTT
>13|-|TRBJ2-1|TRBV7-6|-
CASSLGHYNEQFF
TGTGCCAGCAGCTTAGGACACTACAATGAGCAGTTCTTC
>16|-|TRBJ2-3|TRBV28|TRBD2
CASSFIRREMTDTQYF
TGTGCCAGCAGTTTTATAAGGCGGGAGATGACAGATACGCAGTATTTT
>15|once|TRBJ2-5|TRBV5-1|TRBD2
CASSNLAGEGETQYF
TGCGCCAGCAGCAACCTAGCGGGAGAGGGTGAGACCCAGTACTTC
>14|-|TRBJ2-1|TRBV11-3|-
CASSSAGFYNEQFF
TGTGCCAGCAGCTCGGCGGGGTTCTACAATGAGCAGTTCTTC
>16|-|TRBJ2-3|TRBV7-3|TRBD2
CASSPRLAGAADTQYF
TGTGCCAGCAGCCCGAGACTAGCGGGAGCCGCAGATACGCAGTATTTT
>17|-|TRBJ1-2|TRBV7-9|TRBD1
CASSPKGRDRGSYGYTF
TGTGCCAGCAGCCCGAAGGGTAGAGACAGGGGTTCCTATGGCTACACCTTC
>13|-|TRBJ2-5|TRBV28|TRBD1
CASRLDRRETQYF
TGTGCCAGCAGGTTGGACAGGCGAGAGACCCAGTACTTC